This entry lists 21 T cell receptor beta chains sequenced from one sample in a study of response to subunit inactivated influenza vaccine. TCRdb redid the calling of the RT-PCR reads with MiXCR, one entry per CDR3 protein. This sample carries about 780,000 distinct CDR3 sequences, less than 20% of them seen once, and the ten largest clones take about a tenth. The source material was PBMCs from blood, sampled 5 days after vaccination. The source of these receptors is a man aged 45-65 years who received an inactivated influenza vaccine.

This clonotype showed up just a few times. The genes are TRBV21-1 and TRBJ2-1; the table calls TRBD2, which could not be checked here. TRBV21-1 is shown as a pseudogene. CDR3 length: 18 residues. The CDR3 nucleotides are TGTGCCAGCAGCATTCGGGATTATCGCGGGGGGAACTACAATGAGCAGTTCTTC. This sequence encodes CASSIRDYRGGNYNEQFF.

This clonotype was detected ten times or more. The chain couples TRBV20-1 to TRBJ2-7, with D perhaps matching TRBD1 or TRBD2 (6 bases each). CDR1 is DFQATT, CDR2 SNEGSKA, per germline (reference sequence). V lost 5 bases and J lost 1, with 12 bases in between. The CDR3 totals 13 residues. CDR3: CSADGGTSYEQYF. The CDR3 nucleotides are TGCAGTGCTGATGGCGGGACATCCTACGAGCAGTACTTC.

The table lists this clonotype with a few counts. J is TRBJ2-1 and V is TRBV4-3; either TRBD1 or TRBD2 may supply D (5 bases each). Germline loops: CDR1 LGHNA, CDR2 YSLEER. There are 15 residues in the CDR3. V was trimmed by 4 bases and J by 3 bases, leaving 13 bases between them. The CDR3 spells CASSRDPRGYNEQFF. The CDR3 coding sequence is TGCGCCAGCAGCCGGGACCCCCGGGGCTACAATGAGCAGTTCTTC.

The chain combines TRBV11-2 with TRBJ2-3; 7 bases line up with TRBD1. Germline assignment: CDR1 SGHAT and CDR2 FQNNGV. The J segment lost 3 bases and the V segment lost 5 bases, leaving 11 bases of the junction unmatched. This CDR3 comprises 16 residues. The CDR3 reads CASSIAQGIGTDTQYF. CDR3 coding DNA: TGTGCCAGCAGCATAGCACAGGGGATAGGGACAGATACGCAGTATTTT.

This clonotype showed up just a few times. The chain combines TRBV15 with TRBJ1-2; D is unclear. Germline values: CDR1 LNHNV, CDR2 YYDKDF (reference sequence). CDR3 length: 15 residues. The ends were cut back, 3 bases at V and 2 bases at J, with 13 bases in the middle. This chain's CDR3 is CATSRGGFFNYGYTF. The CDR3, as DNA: TGTGCCACCAGCAGGGGTGGGTTCTTCAACTATGGCTACACCTTC. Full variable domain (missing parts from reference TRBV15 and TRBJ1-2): DAMVIQNPRYQVTQFGKPVTLSCSQTLNHNVMYWYQQKSSQAPKLLFHYYDKDFNNEADTPDNFQSRRPNTSFCFLDIRSPGLGDTAMYLCATSRGGFFNYGYTFGSGTRLTVV.

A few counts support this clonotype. The CDR3 sequence is CASSPRWDTGELFF. The CDR3 nucleotides read TGTGCCAGCAGCCCCCGGTGGGACACCGGGGAGCTGTTTTTT. The genes are TRBV11-2 and TRBJ2-2; D ambiguous. The V gene lost 5 bases and the J gene lost 3 bases, with 10 bases spanning the gap. The CDR3 totals 14 residues. The germline CDR1 and CDR2 sequences are SGHAT and FQNNGV.

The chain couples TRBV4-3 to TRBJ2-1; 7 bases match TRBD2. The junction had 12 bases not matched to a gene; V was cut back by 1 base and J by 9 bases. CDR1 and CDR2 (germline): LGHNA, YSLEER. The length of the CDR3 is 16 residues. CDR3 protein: CASSQGLAGWSGEQFF. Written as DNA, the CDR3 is TGCGCCAGCAGCCAAGGACTAGCAGGTTGGTCGGGTGAGCAGTTCTTC.

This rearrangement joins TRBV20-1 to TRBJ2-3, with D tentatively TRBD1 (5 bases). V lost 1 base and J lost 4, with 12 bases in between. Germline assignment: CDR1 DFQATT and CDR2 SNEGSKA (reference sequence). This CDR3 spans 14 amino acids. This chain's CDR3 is CSARVGAGSDTQYF. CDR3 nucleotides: TGCAGTGCTAGAGTAGGGGCAGGGTCAGATACGCAGTATTTT.

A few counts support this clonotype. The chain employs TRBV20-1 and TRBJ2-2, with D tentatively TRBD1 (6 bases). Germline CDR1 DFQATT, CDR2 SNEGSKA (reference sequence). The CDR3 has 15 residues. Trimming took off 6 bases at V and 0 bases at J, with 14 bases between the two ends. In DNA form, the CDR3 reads TGCAGTGCAAACGGACAGATTCCGAACACCGGGGAGCTGTTTTTT. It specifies CSANGQIPNTGELFF.

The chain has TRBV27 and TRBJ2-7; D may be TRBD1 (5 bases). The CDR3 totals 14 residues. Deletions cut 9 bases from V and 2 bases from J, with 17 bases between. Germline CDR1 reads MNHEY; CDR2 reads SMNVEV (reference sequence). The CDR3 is CASKGAARPYEQYF. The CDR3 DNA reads TGTGCCAGTAAAGGGGCCGCGCGCCCCTACGAGCAGTACTTC.

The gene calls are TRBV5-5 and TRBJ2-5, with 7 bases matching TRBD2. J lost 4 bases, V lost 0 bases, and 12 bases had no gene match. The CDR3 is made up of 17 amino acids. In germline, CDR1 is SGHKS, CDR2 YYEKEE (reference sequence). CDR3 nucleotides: TGTGCCAGCAGCTTGGGGGTTAGCGGGCAGTGGAGAGAGACCCAGTACTTC. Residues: CASSLGVSGQWRETQYF.

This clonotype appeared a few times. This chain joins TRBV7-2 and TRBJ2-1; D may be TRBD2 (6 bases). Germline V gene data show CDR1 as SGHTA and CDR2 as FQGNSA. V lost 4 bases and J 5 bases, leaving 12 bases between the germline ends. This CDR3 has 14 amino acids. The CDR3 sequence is CASSSTRGNNEQFF. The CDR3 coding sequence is TGTGCCAGCAGCTCGACTAGGGGTAACAATGAGCAGTTCTTC.

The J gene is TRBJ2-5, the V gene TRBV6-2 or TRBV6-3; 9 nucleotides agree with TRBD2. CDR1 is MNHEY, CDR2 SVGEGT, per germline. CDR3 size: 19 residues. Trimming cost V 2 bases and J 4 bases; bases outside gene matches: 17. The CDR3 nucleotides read TGTGCCAGCAGTTACCCGCGCAATGTAGCGGGAGAGGATCGAGAGACCCAGTACTTC. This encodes CASSYPRNVAGEDRETQYF.

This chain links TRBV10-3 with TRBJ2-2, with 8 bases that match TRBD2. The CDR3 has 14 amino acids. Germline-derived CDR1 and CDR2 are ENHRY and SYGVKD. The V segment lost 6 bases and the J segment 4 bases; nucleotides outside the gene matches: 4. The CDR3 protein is CAIRAGVGTGELFF. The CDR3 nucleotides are TGTGCCATCAGAGCGGGAGTGGGCACCGGGGAGCTGTTTTTT.

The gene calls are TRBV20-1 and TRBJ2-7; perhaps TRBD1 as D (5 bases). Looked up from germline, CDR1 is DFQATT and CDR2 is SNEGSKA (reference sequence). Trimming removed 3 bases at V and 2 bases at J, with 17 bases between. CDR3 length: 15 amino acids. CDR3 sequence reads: CSASSFAGSTYEQYF. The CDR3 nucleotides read TGCAGTGCTAGTAGTTTCGCAGGGTCGACCTACGAGCAGTACTTC.

CDR3: CASSLLLQGGIGSEQYF. The CDR3, as DNA: TGTGCCAGCAGCTTGTTACTCCAGGGGGGTATCGGTAGCGAGCAGTACTTC. This chain joins TRBV5-4 and TRBJ2-7, with D possibly matching TRBD1 (7 bases). Trimming shortened V by 1 base and J by 6 bases, and 23 bases separated the two germline ends. The CDR3 is 17 amino acids. In germline, CDR1 is SGHNT, CDR2 YYREEE (reference sequence). Variable domain in full (rest from reference TRBV5-4 and TRBJ2-7): ETGVTQSPTHLIKTRGQQVTLRCSSQSGHNTVSWYQQALGQGPQFIFQYYREEENGRGNFPPRFSGLQFPNYSSELNVNALELDDSALYLCASSLLLQGGIGSEQYFGPGTRLTVT.

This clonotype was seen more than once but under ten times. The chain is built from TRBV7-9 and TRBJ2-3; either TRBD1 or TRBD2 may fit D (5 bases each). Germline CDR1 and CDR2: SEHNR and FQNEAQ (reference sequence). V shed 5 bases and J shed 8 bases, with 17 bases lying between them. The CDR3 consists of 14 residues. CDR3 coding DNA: TGTGCCAGCAGCCGGGTGGGGGTACGGGGTACGCAGTATTTT. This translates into CASSRVGVRGTQYF.

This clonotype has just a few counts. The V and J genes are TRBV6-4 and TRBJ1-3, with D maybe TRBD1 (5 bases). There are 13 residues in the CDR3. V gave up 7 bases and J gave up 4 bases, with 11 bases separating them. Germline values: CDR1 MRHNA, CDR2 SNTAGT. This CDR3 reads CASTGREGNTIYF. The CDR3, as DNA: TGTGCCAGCACAGGGCGGGAAGGAAACACCATATATTTT.

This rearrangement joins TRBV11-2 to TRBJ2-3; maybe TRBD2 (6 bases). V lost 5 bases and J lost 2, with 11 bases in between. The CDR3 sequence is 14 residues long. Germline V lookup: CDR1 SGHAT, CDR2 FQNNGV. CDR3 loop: CASSLPGLTDTQYF. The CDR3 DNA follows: TGTGCCAGCAGCCTGCCGGGACTCACAGATACGCAGTATTTT.

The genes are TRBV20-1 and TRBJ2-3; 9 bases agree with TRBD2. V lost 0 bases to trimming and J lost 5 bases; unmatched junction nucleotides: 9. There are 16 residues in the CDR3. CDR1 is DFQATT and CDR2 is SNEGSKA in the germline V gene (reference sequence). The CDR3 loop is CSARDLGGGAGDTQYF. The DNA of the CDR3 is TGCAGTGCTAGAGATCTCGGCGGGGGGGCCGGAGATACGCAGTATTTT.

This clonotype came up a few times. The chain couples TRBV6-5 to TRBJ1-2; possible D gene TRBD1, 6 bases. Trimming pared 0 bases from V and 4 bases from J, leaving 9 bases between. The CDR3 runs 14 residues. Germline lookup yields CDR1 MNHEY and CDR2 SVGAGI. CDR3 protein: CASSYSNRAYGYTF. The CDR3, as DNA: TGTGCCAGCAGTTACTCAAACAGGGCCTATGGCTACACCTTC.